The rows below give T cell receptor beta chains drawn from one sample of a study of T cells in Graves' hyperthyroidism and ophthalmopathy. Each CDR3 protein gets one entry after TCRdb re-called the multiplex PCR reads with MiXCR. Of roughly 400,000 distinct CDR3 sequences listed, roughly an eighth are singletons. Material: blood. Receptor source: a man aged 45-60 years with Graves' ophthalmopathy. CDR3s include the opening cysteine and the closing phenylalanine or tryptophan. The D gene is left open where the match is weak. The size field is filled for only some rows; it gives once, few, many or a size class.

v_gene,len,d_gene,j_gene,abundance,CDR3nt,CDR3aa
TRBV3-1,17,TRBD2,TRBJ2-5,many,TGTGCCAGCAGCCAAGATAGGCTAGCGGGATTCCAAGAGACCCAGTACTTC,CASSQDRLAGFQETQYF
TRBV3-1,12,-,TRBJ2-4,many,TGTGCCAGCAGCCAGGGACTAAACATTCAGTACTTC,CASSQGLNIQYF
TRBV11-2,15,TRBD1,TRBJ1-4,many,TGTGCCAGCAGCAAGGGGGGACAGCAGAATGAAAAACTGTTTTTT,CASSKGGQQNEKLFF
TRBV9,15,TRBD1,TRBJ2-1,few,TGTGCCAGCAGCGTAGTGGGACAGGGCTCCCATGAGCAGTTCTTC,CASSVVGQGSHEQFF
TRBV3-1,13,-,TRBJ2-3,many,TGTGCCAGCAGCCAAGGGTCGCGGGATACGCAGTATTTT,CASSQGSRDTQYF
TRBV5-1,19,TRBD2,TRBJ2-1,many,TGCGCCAGCAGCTTGGGACTAGCGGGAGGACAAGCCCCCTACAATGAGCAGTTCTTC,CASSLGLAGGQAPYNEQFF
TRBV9,15,-,TRBJ1-4,-,TGTGCCAGCAGCGCCCTTAGCGCGCCTAATGAAAAACTGTTTTTT,CASSALSAPNEKLFF
TRBV6-1,14,-,TRBJ2-2,-,TGTGCCAGCAGTTCACAGGGTACCGACGGGGAGCTGTTTTTT,CASSSQGTDGELFF
TRBV7-7,17,-,TRBJ2-3,-,TGTGCTAGCAGCTTAGCTCCGGTTGCCGGAGGCACAGATACGCAGTATTTT,CASSLAPVAGGTDTQYF
TRBV18,13,-,TRBJ1-3,few,TGTGCCAGCTCATCAGGTACTGGAAACACCATATATTTT,CASSSGTGNTIYF
TRBV7-9,14,TRBD1,TRBJ2-3,many,TGTGCCAGCGAGAGGACAGGGGCCACAGATACGCAGTATTTT,CASERTGATDTQYF
TRBV12-3/TRBV12-4,13,-,TRBJ1-1,many,TGTGCCAGCAGTCTAGTCAGGGGCACTGAAGCTTTCTTT,CASSLVRGTEAFF
TRBV15,17,-,TRBJ2-2,few,TGTGCCACCAGCAGAGATTTGTCGGGGCTGATCACCGGGGAGCTGTTTTTT,CATSRDLSGLITGELFF
TRBV2,16,TRBD1,TRBJ2-3,many,TGTGCCAGCAGGAGGGACAGCACGACTAGCACAGATACGCAGTATTTT,CASRRDSTTSTDTQYF
TRBV6-1,17,TRBD2,TRBJ2-2,many,TGTGCCAGCAGTGAAGTTCCGGGCGGGAGAAGAACCGGGGAGCTGTTTTTT,CASSEVPGGRRTGELFF
TRBV6-1,13,-,TRBJ1-2,-,TGTGCCAGCAGACCCGGGAAGAACTATGGCTACACCTTC,CASRPGKNYGYTF
TRBV20-1,11,-,TRBJ1-1,few,TGCAGTGCATGGGGCGCCACTGAAGCTTTCTTT,CSAWGATEAFF
TRBV29-1,12,-,TRBJ1-2,few,TGCAGCATAAGCCGGGCAGTCTATGGCTACACCTTC,CSISRAVYGYTF
TRBV7-3,18,-,TRBJ2-2,many,TGTGCCAGCAGCTTAAGAGCCTTGGCCTTTACGAACACCGGGGAGCTGTTTTTT,CASSLRALAFTNTGELFF
TRBV2,13,-,TRBJ2-7,many,TGTGCCAGCCACAACCCCGCGAGGATCGAGCAGTACTTC,CASHNPARIEQYF
TRBV3-1,17,-,TRBJ2-1,many,TGTGCCAGCAGCCAAGCAGGGTCCCAGGGGACCTACAATGAGCAGTTCTTC,CASSQAGSQGTYNEQFF
TRBV4-1,12,TRBD1,TRBJ2-2,-,TGCGCCAGCAGCCGAGGGACAGGGGGACTGTTTTTT,CASSRGTGGLFF
TRBV5-4,16,TRBD2,TRBJ2-1,-,TGTGCCAGCAGCTTTGGGGTCCCGGGAGGGCCGGGTGAGCAGTTCTTC,CASSFGVPGGPGEQFF
TRBV3-1,15,TRBD2,TRBJ2-1,many,TGTGCCAGCAGTCGATGGGCTAGCGGGAGTAATGAGCAGTTCTTC,CASSRWASGSNEQFF
TRBV18,15,TRBD1,TRBJ2-1,many,TGTGCCAGCCCCCAGCCACAGGGGGCCCACAATGAGCAGTTCTTC,CASPQPQGAHNEQFF
TRBV7-2,12,-,TRBJ2-7,-,TGTGCCAGCAGCCCCGGCCTTGACGAGCAGTACTTC,CASSPGLDEQYF
TRBV18,12,-,TRBJ2-1,many,TGTGCCAGCTCACCACCGGGGGTTATGAAGTTCTTC,CASSPPGVMKFF
TRBV29-1,11,-,TRBJ2-1,few,TGCAGCGTTGGGGGTTACGATGAGCAGTTCTTC,CSVGGYDEQFF
TRBV11-2,14,TRBD2,TRBJ2-5,-,TGTGCCAGCAGCCTACGGGAGGGCTTAAAGACCCAGTACTTC,CASSLREGLKTQYF
TRBV29-1,13,-,TRBJ1-4,few,TGCAGCATACTATCAGGGCTTGGTGAAAAACTGTTTTTT,CSILSGLGEKLFF
TRBV5-4,15,TRBD1,TRBJ2-7,-,TGTGCCAGCAGCAGAATCGGACAGGGTGCCTACGAGCAGTACTTC,CASSRIGQGAYEQYF
TRBV29-1,15,-,TRBJ2-4,-,TGCAGCGTTGAACAGGGAGGTAGTGCCAAAAACATTCAGTACTTC,CSVEQGGSAKNIQYF
TRBV28,16,TRBD1,TRBJ2-7,few,TGTGCCAGCAGTTTACCCGGAGCAGGGGGTAAAAGGGAGCAGTACTTC,CASSLPGAGGKREQYF
TRBV27,14,-,TRBJ2-5,-,TGTGCCAGCAGTTCCTCAGACAGCCAAGAGACCCAGTACTTC,CASSSSDSQETQYF
TRBV4-1,15,-,TRBJ2-4,once,TGCGCCAGCAGCCAAGATCGACTAACCTCCGGCATTCAGTACTTC,CASSQDRLTSGIQYF
TRBV2,12,-,TRBJ2-1,-,TGTGCCAGCAGTGAAGCGGAGCAAGAGCAGTTCTTC,CASSEAEQEQFF
TRBV24-1,17,TRBD2,TRBJ2-1,few,TGTGCCACCAGTGATCCCCAACTAGCGGGAGGGGGAAATGAGCAGTTCTTC,CATSDPQLAGGGNEQFF
TRBV3-1,15,TRBD2,TRBJ2-5,-,TGTGCCAGCAGCCAAATGAGGACTAGGAAAGAGACCCAGTACTTC,CASSQMRTRKETQYF
TRBV9,16,TRBD1,TRBJ1-2,many,TGTGCCAGCAGCGTAGCCAGGGACAGAAAGAACTATGGCTACACCTTC,CASSVARDRKNYGYTF
TRBV20-1,14,TRBD2,TRBJ2-4,many,TGCAGTGCTAGGCCGTTTCGGGGGGGGGACATTCAGTACTTC,CSARPFRGGDIQYF
TRBV5-1,17,TRBD2,TRBJ2-3,many,TGCGCCAGCAGCCCTGAGCCTAGCGGGAGTATCCCAGATACGCAGTATTTT,CASSPEPSGSIPDTQYF
TRBV5-1,14,TRBD2,TRBJ2-7,many,TGTGCCAGCAGCTCGAGCGGGAGCTCCTACGAGCAGTACTTC,CASSSSGSSYEQYF
TRBV20-1,13,TRBD1,TRBJ1-2,-,TGCAGTGCCCCCACCCCGACAGGGGATGGCTACACCTTC,CSAPTPTGDGYTF
TRBV3-1,15,-,TRBJ2-5,many,TGTGCCAGCAGCCTGGAGGGGCTCCAACAAGAGACCCAGTACTTC,CASSLEGLQQETQYF
TRBV6-1,14,TRBD2,TRBJ2-1,-,TGTGCCAGCAGTGAAAAGTGGCGACTAGCGGAGCAGTTCTTC,CASSEKWRLAEQFF
TRBV20-1,12,-,TRBJ1-5,-,TGCAGTGCTAGTCGGAGGGGACAGCCCCAGCATTTT,CSASRRGQPQHF
TRBV15,16,-,TRBJ2-3,many,TGTGCCACCAGCAGAGATAACACAGCCGGCACAGATACGCAGTATTTT,CATSRDNTAGTDTQYF
TRBV11-2,15,TRBD2,TRBJ2-3,many,TGTGCCAGCAGCCTGAGCGGGAGGGGTGGAGATACGCAGTATTTT,CASSLSGRGGDTQYF
TRBV6-1,16,TRBD2,TRBJ2-7,many,TGTGCCAGCAGTGCAACTCTAGCGGGTATGCACTACGAGCAGTACTTC,CASSATLAGMHYEQYF
TRBV6-5,16,-,TRBJ1-3,many,TGTGCCAGCAGTTACGCCAGACCTAGCTCTGGAAACACCATATATTTT,CASSYARPSSGNTIYF
TRBV25-1,15,-,TRBJ2-7,-,TGTGCCAGCAGTGAATATTCCGGAAGCTCCTACGAGCAGTACTTC,CASSEYSGSSYEQYF
TRBV12-3/TRBV12-4,16,TRBD2,TRBJ2-1,few,TGTGCCACCCCGGGCCCGGGACTAGCGGGAGTTAATGAGCAGTTCTTC,CATPGPGLAGVNEQFF